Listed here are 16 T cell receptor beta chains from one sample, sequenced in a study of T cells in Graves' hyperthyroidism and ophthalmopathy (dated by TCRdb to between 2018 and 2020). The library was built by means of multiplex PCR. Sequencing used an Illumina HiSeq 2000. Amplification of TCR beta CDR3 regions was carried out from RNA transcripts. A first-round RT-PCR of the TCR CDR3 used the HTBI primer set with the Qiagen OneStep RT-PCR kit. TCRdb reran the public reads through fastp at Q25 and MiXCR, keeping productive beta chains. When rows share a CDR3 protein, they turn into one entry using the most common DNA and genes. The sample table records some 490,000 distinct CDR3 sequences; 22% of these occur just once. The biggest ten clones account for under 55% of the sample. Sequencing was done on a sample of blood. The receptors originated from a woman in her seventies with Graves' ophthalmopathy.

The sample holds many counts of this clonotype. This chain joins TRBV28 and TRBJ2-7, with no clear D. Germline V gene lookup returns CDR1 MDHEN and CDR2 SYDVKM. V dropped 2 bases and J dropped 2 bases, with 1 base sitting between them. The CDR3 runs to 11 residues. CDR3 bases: TGTGCCAGCAGTTTAACCTACGAGCAGTACTTC. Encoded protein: CASSLTYEQYF.

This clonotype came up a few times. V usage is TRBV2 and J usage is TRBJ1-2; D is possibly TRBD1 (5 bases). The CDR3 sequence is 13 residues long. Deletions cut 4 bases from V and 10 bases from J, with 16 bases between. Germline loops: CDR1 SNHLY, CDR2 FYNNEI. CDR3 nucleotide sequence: TGTGCCAGCAGTGCCTTTGACAGAACTGTCTACACCTTC. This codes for CASSAFDRTVYTF.

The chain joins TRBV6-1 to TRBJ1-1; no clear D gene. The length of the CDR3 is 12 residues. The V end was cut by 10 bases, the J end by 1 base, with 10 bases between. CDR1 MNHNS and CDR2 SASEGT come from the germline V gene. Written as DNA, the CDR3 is TGTGCCACAGAGAGAGGGAACACTGAAGCTTTCTTT. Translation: CATERGNTEAFF.

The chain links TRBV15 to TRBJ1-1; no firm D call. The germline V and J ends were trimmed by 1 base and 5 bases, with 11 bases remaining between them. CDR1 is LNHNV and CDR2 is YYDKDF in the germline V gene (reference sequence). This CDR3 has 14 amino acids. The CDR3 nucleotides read TGTGCCACCAGCAGAGCTTTGCCCAGGACTGAAGCTTTCTTT. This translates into CATSRALPRTEAFF.

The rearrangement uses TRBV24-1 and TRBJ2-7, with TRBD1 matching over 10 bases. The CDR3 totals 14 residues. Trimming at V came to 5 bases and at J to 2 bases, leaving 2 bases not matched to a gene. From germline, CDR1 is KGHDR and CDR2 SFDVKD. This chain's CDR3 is CATSADRGAYEQYF. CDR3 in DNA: TGTGCCACCAGTGCGGACAGGGGGGCCTACGAGCAGTACTTC.

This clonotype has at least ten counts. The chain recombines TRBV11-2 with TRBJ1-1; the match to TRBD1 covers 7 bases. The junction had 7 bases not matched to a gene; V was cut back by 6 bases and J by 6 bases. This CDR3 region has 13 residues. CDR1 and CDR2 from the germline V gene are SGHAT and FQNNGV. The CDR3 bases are TGTGCCAGCAGGGAGGGGGCTGGGGCTGAAGCTTTCTTT. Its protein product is CASREGAGAEAFF.

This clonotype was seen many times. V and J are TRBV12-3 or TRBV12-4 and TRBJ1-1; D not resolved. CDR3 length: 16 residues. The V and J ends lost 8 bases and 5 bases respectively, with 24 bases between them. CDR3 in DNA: TGTGCCAGCCTACCCTCGGGGAGCGGAGGTGGGACTGAAGCTTTCTTT. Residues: CASLPSGSGGGTEAFF.

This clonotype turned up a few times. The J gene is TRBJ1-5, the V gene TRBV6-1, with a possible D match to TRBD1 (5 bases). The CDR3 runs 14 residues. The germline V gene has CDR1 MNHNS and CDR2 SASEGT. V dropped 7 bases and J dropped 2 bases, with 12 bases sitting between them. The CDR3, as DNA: TGTGCCAGCATATGGGGGAGCGGCAATCAGCCCCAGCATTTT. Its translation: CASIWGSGNQPQHF.

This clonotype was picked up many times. CDR3 DNA: TGTGCCAGCTCGACTAGCGGGATGTACGAGCAGTACTTC. The encoded protein is CASSTSGMYEQYF. This chain uses TRBV2 with TRBJ2-7; TRBD2 agrees at 11 bases. The CDR3 consists of 13 residues. With 8 bases clipped from V and 4 bases from J, the junction kept 4 bases outside the gene matches. Germline assignment: CDR1 SNHLY and CDR2 FYNNEI.

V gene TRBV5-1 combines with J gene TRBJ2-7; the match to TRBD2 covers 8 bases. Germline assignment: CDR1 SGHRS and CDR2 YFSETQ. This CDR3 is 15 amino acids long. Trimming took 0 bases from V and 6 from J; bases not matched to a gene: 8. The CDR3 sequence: CASSLDIGRALEQYF. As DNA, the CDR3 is TGCGCCAGCAGCTTGGACATCGGGAGGGCCCTCGAGCAGTACTTC.

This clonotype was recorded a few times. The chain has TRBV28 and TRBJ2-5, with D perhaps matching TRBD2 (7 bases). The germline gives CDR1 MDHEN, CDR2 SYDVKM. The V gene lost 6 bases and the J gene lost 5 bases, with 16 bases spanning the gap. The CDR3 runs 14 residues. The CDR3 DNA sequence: TGTGCCAGCAGCCGTACGGGGGGCGCGGAGACCCAGTACTTC. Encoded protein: CASSRTGGAETQYF.

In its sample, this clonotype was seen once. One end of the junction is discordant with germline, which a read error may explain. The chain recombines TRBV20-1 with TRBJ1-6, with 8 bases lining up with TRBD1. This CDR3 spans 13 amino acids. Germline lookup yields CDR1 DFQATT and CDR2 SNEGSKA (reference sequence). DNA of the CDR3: TGCAGTGTTAGACAGGGGACGATGTCACCCCTCCACTTT. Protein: CSVRQGTMSPLHF.

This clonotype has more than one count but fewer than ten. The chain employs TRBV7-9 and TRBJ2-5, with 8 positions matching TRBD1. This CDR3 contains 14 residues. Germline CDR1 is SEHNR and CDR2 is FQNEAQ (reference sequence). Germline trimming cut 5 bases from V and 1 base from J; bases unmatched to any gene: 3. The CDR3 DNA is TGTGCCAGCAGCCCAGGGGGCCTCCAAGAGACCCAGTACTTC. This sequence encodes CASSPGGLQETQYF. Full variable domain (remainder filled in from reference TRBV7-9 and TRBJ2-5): DTGVSQNPRHKITKRGQNVTFRCDPISEHNRLYWYRQTLGQGPEFLTYFQNEAQLEKSRLLSDRFSAERPKGSFSTLEIQRTEQGDSAMYLCASSPGGLQETQYFGPGTRLLVL.

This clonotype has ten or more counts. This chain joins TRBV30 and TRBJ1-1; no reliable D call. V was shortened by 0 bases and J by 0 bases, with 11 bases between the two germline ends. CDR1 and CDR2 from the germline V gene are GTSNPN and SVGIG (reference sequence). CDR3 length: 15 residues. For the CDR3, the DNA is TGTGCCTGGAGTGTCCCCCAGGCAGTGAACACTGAAGCTTTCTTT. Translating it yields CAWSVPQAVNTEAFF. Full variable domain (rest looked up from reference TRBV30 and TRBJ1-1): SQTIHQWPATLVQPVGSPLSLECTVEGTSNPNLYWYRQAAGRGLQLLFYSVGIGQISSEVPQNLSASRPQDRQFILSSKKLLLSDSGFYLCAWSVPQAVNTEAFFGQGTRLTVV.

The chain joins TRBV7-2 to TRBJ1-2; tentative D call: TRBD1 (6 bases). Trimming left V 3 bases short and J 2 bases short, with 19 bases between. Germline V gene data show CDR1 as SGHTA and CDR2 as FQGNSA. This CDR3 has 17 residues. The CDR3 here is CASSFRPGHRANYGYTF. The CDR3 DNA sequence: TGTGCCAGCAGCTTTAGGCCGGGACACCGAGCAAACTATGGCTACACCTTC.

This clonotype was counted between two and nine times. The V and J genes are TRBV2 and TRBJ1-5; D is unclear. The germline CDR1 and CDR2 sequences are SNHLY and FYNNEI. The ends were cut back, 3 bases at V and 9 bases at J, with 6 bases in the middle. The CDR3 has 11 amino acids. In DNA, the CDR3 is TGTGCCAGCAGTGAGTTTGGGCCCCAGCATTTT. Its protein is CASSEFGPQHF. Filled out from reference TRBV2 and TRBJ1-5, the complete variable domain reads EPEVTQTPSHQVTQMGQEVILRCVPISNHLYFYWYRQILGQKVEFLVSFYNNEISEKSEIFDDQFSVERPDGSNFTLKIRSTKLEDSAMYFCASSEFGPQHFGDGTRLSIL.